The 27 T cell receptor beta chains in this list originate from one sample, sequenced in a study of T-cell reconstitution after alpha-beta-depleted transplantation in children. Preparation of the TCRbeta library used unique molecular identifiers. Using its own MiXCR run on the PCR reads, TCRdb lists one record per CDR3 protein. The sample consists of around 400,000 distinct CDR3 sequences, around 21% of them appearing once. Sequencing was performed on PBMCs from the stem cell graft donor, taken from the stem cell graft. These receptors all stem from a human donor who donated a stem cell graft to a child with acute myeloid leukemia.

This clonotype has just a few counts. In DNA form, the CDR3 reads TGTGCCAGCAGCCCCACTAGCGCCCTTTTGTTCTTC. Protein: CASSPTSALLFF. The chain is built from TRBV9 and TRBJ2-1; 7 bases line up with TRBD2. V was pared by 4 bases and J by 15 bases, with 10 bases of the junction left unmatched. CDR1 and CDR2 (germline): SGDLS, YYNGEE. There are 12 residues in the CDR3.

V gene TRBV9 combines with J gene TRBJ2-2; 7 bases align to TRBD2. The CDR3 totals 14 residues. Germline V CDR1 and CDR2: SGDLS, YYNGEE. V shed 4 bases and J 6 bases; nucleotides not matched to a gene: 6. The chain's CDR3 is CASSSRDYPGELFF. The CDR3 DNA reads TGTGCCAGCAGCAGCCGGGACTATCCCGGGGAGCTGTTTTTT.

In its sample, this clonotype was seen many times. The V and J genes are TRBV6-1 and TRBJ1-5; 10 bases are a match to TRBD1. Germline-derived CDR1 and CDR2 are MNHNS and SASEGT. This CDR3 contains 16 residues. Trimming at V came to 2 bases and at J to 4 bases, leaving 5 bases not matched to a gene. The CDR3 loop is CASSELPGQGNQPQHF. CDR3 bases: TGTGCCAGCAGTGAACTCCCGGGACAGGGGAATCAGCCCCAGCATTTT.

As to this clonotype: The junction departs from the called germline gene at one end, perhaps through a read error. The CDR3, as DNA: TGTGCCAGCAGCTTAGAGCTGAACCTTGAATTT. It encodes CASSLELNLEF. This chain connects TRBV7-2 to TRBJ1-1; D unresolved. Looked up from germline, CDR1 is SGHTA and CDR2 is FQGNSA. The CDR3 contains 11 residues. The complete variable domain, with remaining parts taken from reference TRBV7-2 and TRBJ1-1, reads GAGVSQSPSNKVTEKGKDVELRCDPISGHTALYWYRQSLGQGLEFLIYFQGNSAPDKSGLPSDRFSAERTGGSVSTLTIQRTQQEDSAVYLCASSLELNLEFGQGTRLTVV.

V and J are TRBV24-1 and TRBJ2-2; a weak D match, TRBD1 (5 bases). With 0 bases removed from V and 2 bases from J, the gap between germline ends came to 9 bases. Per germline, CDR1 KGHDR and CDR2 SFDVKD. The CDR3 totals 16 residues. CDR3 DNA: TGTGCCACCAGTGATTTGGGGGCAGGTAACACCGGGGAGCTGTTTTTT. Translation gives CATSDLGAGNTGELFF.

Ten or more counts support this clonotype. This chain links TRBV12-3 or TRBV12-4 with TRBJ2-1; 14 bases are a match to TRBD2. V was clipped by 6 bases and J by 9 bases; unmatched bases: 1. CDR3 size: 13 residues. This chain's CDR3 is CASSGLAGGEQFF. In DNA, the CDR3 is TGTGCCAGCAGCGGACTAGCGGGAGGTGAGCAGTTCTTC.

The V gene is TRBV3-1, the J gene TRBJ1-6; 7 bases agree with TRBD1. Germline CDR1 reads LGHDT; CDR2 reads YNNKEL (reference sequence). Trimming removed 8 bases from V and 6 bases from J; junction bases left unmatched: 4. The CDR3 has 13 amino acids. CDR3 coding DNA: TGTGCCAGCCGGACAGGCCTTAATTCACCCCTCCACTTT. Residues: CASRTGLNSPLHF.

The chain uses TRBV5-1 and TRBJ1-1; TRBD1 matches at 8 bases. The CDR3 totals 14 residues. The trim removed 3 bases at V and 8 bases at J, leaving 9 bases unmatched. In germline, CDR1 is SGHRS, CDR2 YFSETQ. Here the CDR3 DNA reads TGCGCCAGCAGCTGGGTGACAGGGGCCCCAGAAGCTTTCTTT. This translates into CASSWVTGAPEAFF.

In this sample, this clonotype turned up a few times. The chain combines TRBV7-9 with TRBJ2-7; 7 nucleotides match TRBD2. V shed 9 bases and J 5 bases; nucleotides not matched to a gene: 7. Per germline, CDR1 SEHNR and CDR2 FQNEAQ (reference sequence). The CDR3 sequence is 12 residues long. In DNA form, the CDR3 reads TGTGCCAGGACTAGCCGTGGAGACGAGCAGTACTTC. Encoded protein: CARTSRGDEQYF.

This clonotype was detected a few times. The J gene is TRBJ1-1, the V gene TRBV4-2; no firm D call. The V end lost 0 bases, the J end lost 6 bases, and 5 bases lay between the germline ends. Germline-derived CDR1 and CDR2 are LGHNA and YNFKEQ. The CDR3 runs to 12 residues. The CDR3 reads CASSQDMPEAFF. The CDR3 DNA sequence: TGTGCCAGCAGCCAAGATATGCCTGAAGCTTTCTTT.

As DNA, the CDR3 is TGTGCCAGCAGCCAAGCGCCAGGGAGCTCCTACGAGCAGTACTTC. Its translation: CASSQAPGSSYEQYF. This rearrangement joins TRBV4-2 to TRBJ2-7; D possibly uses TRBD1 or TRBD2 (5 bases each). Germline CDR1 and CDR2: LGHNA and YNFKEQ. Between the trimmed V and J ends, which lost 1 base and 0 bases, there was a span of 10 bases. This CDR3 contains 15 residues.

J is TRBJ2-1 and V is TRBV21-1; the D segment call TRBD2 is taken from the table without a DNA check. TRBV21-1 has pseudogene status. This CDR3 comprises 17 residues. CDR3 in DNA: TGTGCCAGCAGCAAAGCGCTCGCAGAGGGAAACTACAATGAGCAGTTCTTC. This translates into CASSKALAEGNYNEQFF.

This clonotype showed up many times. The rearrangement uses TRBV29-1 and TRBJ2-7, with 11 bases lining up with TRBD2. V was pared by 6 bases and J by 6 bases, with 7 bases of the junction left unmatched. The CDR3 consists of 13 residues. Germline values: CDR1 SQVTM, CDR2 ANQGSEA. The CDR3 here is CSVVTSGKAEQYF. The CDR3 DNA reads as TGCAGCGTAGTGACTAGCGGGAAGGCCGAGCAGTACTTC.

The chain is built from TRBV5-1 and TRBJ1-4; D gene unclear. V gave up 1 base and J gave up 0 bases, with 13 bases separating them. Germline V lookup: CDR1 SGHRS, CDR2 YFSETQ. CDR3 length equals 17 residues. This chain's CDR3 is CASSLLWPGATNEKLFF. The DNA of the CDR3 is TGCGCCAGCAGCTTGCTCTGGCCCGGGGCAACTAATGAAAAACTGTTTTTT.

This clonotype was seen a few times. This chain links TRBV24-1 with TRBJ2-1; a weak D match, TRBD2 (5 bases). CDR3 length: 15 residues. CDR1 is KGHDR, CDR2 SFDVKD, per germline. V was clipped by 4 bases and J by 3 bases, with 12 bases between them. As DNA, the CDR3 is TGTGCCACCAGTGACTGGACTGGCGGCTACAATGAGCAGTTCTTC. Protein: CATSDWTGGYNEQFF.

This clonotype was found a few times. The chain recombines TRBV11-2 with TRBJ2-1, with 10 positions matching TRBD2. Germline V CDR1 and CDR2: SGHAT, FQNNGV. The CDR3 extends over 18 amino acids. V trimming: 4 bases; J trimming: 2 bases; junction bases outside the gene matches: 11. This chain's CDR3 is CASSSIGLAALAYNEQFF. CDR3 nucleotide sequence: TGTGCCAGCAGCTCAATAGGACTAGCGGCATTAGCCTACAATGAGCAGTTCTTC.

This clonotype was seen at least ten times. The chain is built from TRBV25-1 and TRBJ2-7, with 11 positions matching TRBD1. With 8 bases clipped from V and 7 bases from J, the junction kept 4 bases outside the gene matches. The CDR3 runs to 12 residues. Germline V gives CDR1 MGHDK, CDR2 SYGVNS. CDR3 amino acids: CASGQGAGEQYF. The CDR3 nucleotides read TGTGCCAGCGGACAGGGGGCAGGTGAGCAGTACTTC.

The rearrangement uses TRBV29-1 and TRBJ2-7; 7 bases align to TRBD2. The CDR3 extends over 15 amino acids. Germline V lookup: CDR1 SQVTM, CDR2 ANQGSEA. The J segment lost 2 bases and the V segment lost 0 bases, leaving 7 bases of the junction unmatched. The CDR3 region has the DNA TGCAGCGTTGAAGATAGTACTAGCGCTACCTACGAGCAGTACTTC. Translating gives CSVEDSTSATYEQYF.

This clonotype showed up many times. CDR3 in DNA: TGTGCCAGCAACACCTTTGATGAGCAGTTCTTC. Protein: CASNTFDEQFF. The J gene is TRBJ2-1, the V gene TRBV12-3 or TRBV12-4; no reliable D call. The CDR3 has 11 amino acids. Between the trimmed V and J ends, which lost 7 bases and 8 bases, there was a span of 9 bases.

In its sample, this clonotype was seen a few times. The chain employs TRBV5-1 and TRBJ1-4, with a possible D match to TRBD1 (6 bases). Germline V CDR1 and CDR2: SGHRS, YFSETQ. This CDR3 has 15 amino acids. V gave up 4 bases and J gave up 3 bases, with 13 bases separating them. In nucleotides, the CDR3 is TGCGCCAGCAGCACCCACGGGGGCTCTAATGAAAAACTGTTTTTT. Translated: CASSTHGGSNEKLFF.

The rearrangement uses TRBV10-2 and TRBJ2-1, with 8 positions matching TRBD2. Unmatched junction bases numbered 5, after V lost 4 bases and J lost 6 bases. Germline values: CDR1 WSHSY, CDR2 SAAADI. The CDR3 has 14 amino acids. The chain's CDR3 is CASSVGLGSNEQFF. CDR3 nucleotides: TGCGCCAGCAGTGTGGGACTAGGATCCAATGAGCAGTTCTTC.

J is TRBJ2-1 and V is TRBV6-1; D perhaps matches TRBD2 (5 bases). Germline V gene lookup returns CDR1 MNHNS and CDR2 SASEGT. The CDR3 is made up of 16 amino acids. The V gene lost 5 bases and the J gene lost 0 bases, with 14 bases spanning the gap. The CDR3 DNA reads TGTGCCAGCAGTCCCCTCCCGGGATCCTCCTACAATGAGCAGTTCTTC. It codes for CASSPLPGSSYNEQFF.

This clonotype was recorded many times. The chain's CDR3 is CASSSGYQETQYF. The CDR3 nucleotides are TGTGCCAGCAGTTCCGGCTACCAAGAGACCCAGTACTTC. This sequence joins TRBV12-3 or TRBV12-4 and TRBJ2-5; D call uncertain. V dropped 4 bases and J dropped 0 bases, with 6 bases sitting between them. CDR3 length equals 13 residues.

Only a few counts were recorded for this clonotype. This sequence joins TRBV20-1 and TRBJ2-4; 8 nucleotides match TRBD1. This CDR3 has 17 amino acids. The trim removed 6 bases at V and 3 bases at J, leaving 16 bases unmatched. Germline-derived CDR1 and CDR2 are DFQATT and SNEGSKA (reference sequence). The CDR3 nucleotides are TGCAGTGCCGATCTCCCGACAGGGGATCTTGGCAAAAACATTCAGTACTTC. Amino acid sequence: CSADLPTGDLGKNIQYF.

In this sample, this clonotype turned up many times. CDR3 amino acids: CSARRGRGWDSNQPQHF. In nucleotides, the CDR3 is TGCAGTGCTAGGAGAGGCCGCGGTTGGGATAGCAATCAGCCCCAGCATTTT. The chain couples TRBV20-1 to TRBJ1-5; D unresolved. From germline, CDR1 is DFQATT and CDR2 SNEGSKA (reference sequence). The V gene lost 3 bases and the J gene lost 0 bases, with 18 bases spanning the gap. The CDR3 is made up of 17 amino acids.

The CDR3 sequence: CASDEVQAKQFF. Written as DNA, the CDR3 is TGTGCCAGCGATGAGGTCCAGGCCAAGCAGTTCTTC. This chain joins TRBV2 and TRBJ2-1, with D unresolved. Trimming removed 8 bases from V and 11 bases from J, with 16 bases in between. CDR1 is SNHLY and CDR2 is FYNNEI in the germline V gene. The CDR3 sequence is 12 residues long.

The chain combines TRBV12-3 or TRBV12-4 with TRBJ1-4, with D maybe TRBD1 (5 bases). This CDR3 contains 14 residues. Trimming removed 6 bases from V and 5 bases from J, with 13 bases in between. The CDR3 nucleotides read TGTGCCAGCAGCAGAGGGACGGGGAATGAAAAACTGTTTTTT. This codes for CASSRGTGNEKLFF.